This T cell receptor beta chain stems from a study of identifying expanded T cells in peripheral blood (dated by TCRdb to between 2018 and 2020). Study-level background: Technical replicates were generated by sequencing separate aliquots of the same genomic DNA pool, and four replicates were compared pairwise.

Regarding this clone: Its antigen has not been determined. Base-call qualities are not available, and no considerably larger clone is one nucleotide away.

The immunoSEQ Assay, which uses bias-controlled multiplex PCR amplification of genomic DNA, was used to profile TCRbeta CDR3 regions. As for how the authors treated the data: To quantify the absolute abundance of each unique TCRbeta CDR3 region, the sequences were collapsed and filtered. Differential abundance was tested with two models: a binomial (Fisher-equivalent) model and a beta-binomial model that adds time-dependent variance fitted from healthy donors. Any clone with fewer than 5 combined templates was excluded, and a clone was called differentially abundant if its Benjamini-Hochberg FDR was below 0.01. In the beta-binomial model, variance was expressed as a function of the total template count across the two samples, in the form v = (b*log(k)+a)^2. TCRdb holds this immuneACCESS table with in-frame rearrangements only. Some clones are missing; in checked studies, unresolved V genes explain under half, and the rest has no known cause. The V and J calls and the clone size are those of that table, but D and trimming were determined from the DNA. This sample has about 120,000 clones in its table, and about four fifths of those were observed once. The ten largest clones take up 3% to 4% of the sample.

Trimming removed 6 bases from V and 2 bases from J, leaving 16 bases between the germline ends. The CDR3 has 16 amino acids, counting the end cysteine and phenylalanine. CDR3 DNA only is kept here, 48 bases in frame from base 1. The germline V gene (reference sequence) supplies CDR1 SEHNR and CDR2 FQNEAQ. During the collection period, no infections or other immune events were recorded for the healthy donors. Healthy-donor blood repertoires served as a training cohort to calibrate time-dependent variance in a beta-binomial model of T-cell clone differential abundance. The training cohort comprised roughly ten healthy donors, 3 female and 7 male. On average the donors were about 40 years old, and their ages spanned about 25 to 64 years. Obtained from a commercial supplier, whole blood was collected from each healthy donor at three time points set two to three weeks apart. For immunosequencing, genomic DNA was extracted from whole blood that had not been sorted.

General study outcomes and caveats: For all healthy donors, the variance in clone template counts between approximately 2-week samples rose significantly as total template count increased. The binomial model flagged 0.9 to 1.5 differentially abundant clones between technical replicates, compared with roughly 15 over approximately 2 weeks and 19 over four weeks. The beta-binomial model significantly reduced the number of clones called differentially abundant and the false-positive rate across all healthy-donor time intervals. The authors expected that biological variance in healthy repertoires might rise further over much longer intervals, such as months to years.

The sequence joins TRBV7-9 to TRBJ2-2; the D gene is perhaps TRBD1, on 6 matching bases. Sequencing used blood. The source of this sequence is a person between 18 and 75 years old in good health. The base sequence is TGTGCCAGCAGACAGGGCGGTATGGGCAACACCGGGGAGCTGTTTTTT. It specifies CASRQGGMGNTGELFF. Extended through the reference TRBV7-9 and TRBJ2-2 proteins, this CDR3 yields the full variable domain: DTGVSQNPRHKITKRGQNVTFRCDPISEHNRLYWYRQTLGQGPEFLTYFQNEAQLEKSRLLSDRFSAERPKGSFSTLEIQRTEQGDSAMYLCASRQGGMGNTGELFFGEGSRLTVL.